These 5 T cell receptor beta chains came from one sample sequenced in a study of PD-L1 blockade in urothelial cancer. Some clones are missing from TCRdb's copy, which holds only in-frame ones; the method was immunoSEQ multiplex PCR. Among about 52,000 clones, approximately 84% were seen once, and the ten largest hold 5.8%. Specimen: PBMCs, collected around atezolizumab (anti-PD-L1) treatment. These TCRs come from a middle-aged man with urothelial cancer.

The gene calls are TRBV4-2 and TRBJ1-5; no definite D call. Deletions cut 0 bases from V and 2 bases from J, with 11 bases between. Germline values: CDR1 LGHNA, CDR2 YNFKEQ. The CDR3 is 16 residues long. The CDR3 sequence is CASSQDRVVGNQPQHF. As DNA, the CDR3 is TGTGCCAGCAGCCAAGATCGAGTGGTGGGCAATCAGCCCCAGCATTTT.

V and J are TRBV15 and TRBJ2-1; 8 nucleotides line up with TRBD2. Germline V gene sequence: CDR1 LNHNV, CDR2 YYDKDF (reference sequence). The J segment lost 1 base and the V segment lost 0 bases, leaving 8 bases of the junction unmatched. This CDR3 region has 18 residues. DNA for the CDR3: TGTGCCACCAGCAGAGATAGAAGCGGGAGTATTTCCTACAATGAGCAGTTCTTC. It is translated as CATSRDRSGSISYNEQFF.

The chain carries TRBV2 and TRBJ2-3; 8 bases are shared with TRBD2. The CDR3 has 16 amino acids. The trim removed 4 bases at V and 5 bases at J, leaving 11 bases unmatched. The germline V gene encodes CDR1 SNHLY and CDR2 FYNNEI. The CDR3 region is CASSGGRAGAGDTQYF. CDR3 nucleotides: TGTGCCAGCAGTGGTGGTCGAGCGGGAGCGGGAGATACGCAGTATTTT.

CDR3 coding DNA: TGTGCCAGCAGGGTGACTAGCGGGAGTCCAGAGCAGTTCTTC. It codes for CASRVTSGSPEQFF. The chain uses TRBV2 and TRBJ2-1; 12 nucleotides align to TRBD2. The CDR3 covers 14 residues. V was pared by 6 bases and J by 10 bases, with 7 bases of the junction left unmatched. Per germline, CDR1 SNHLY and CDR2 FYNNEI.

CDR3 loop: CASSSSGSNSYEQYF. CDR3 nucleotides: TGTGCCAGCAGTTCGAGCGGGAGCAACAGCTACGAGCAGTACTTC. The rearrangement uses TRBV7-3 and TRBJ2-7, with 8 positions matching TRBD2. The CDR3 runs 15 residues. Germline CDR1 is SGHTA and CDR2 is FQGTGA. The V segment lost 6 bases and the J segment 3 bases; nucleotides outside the gene matches: 10.